These 4 T cell receptor beta chains originate from one sample sequenced in a study of PD-1 blockade in classical Hodgkin lymphoma. Regarding time point: cycle 4 day 1 (C4D1), after more than five weeks of nivolumab. In every patient, relapse followed autologous stem cell transplantation, while exposure to brentuximab vedotin differed. The table came from immunoSEQ multiplex PCR; TCRdb's copy has only in-frame clones and leaves some out. Altogether 15,000 to 20,000 clones are present, 70% to 90% being singletons, with the ten largest covering around 21%. The sample was peripheral blood mononuclear cells (PBMCs), taken before the fourth cycle of nivolumab. The receptors here all came from a human donor with classical Hodgkin lymphoma.

This clone ranks as large (0.1 to 1%). V and J are TRBV10-2 and TRBJ2-7; D not resolved. Trimming pared 3 bases from V and 2 bases from J, leaving 5 bases between. The germline CDR1 and CDR2 sequences are WSHSY and SAAADI. CDR3 length: 12 amino acids. In DNA form, the CDR3 reads TGCGCCAGCAGTGAAGGCCCCTACGAGCAGTACTTC. Translating it yields CASSEGPYEQYF.

This chain's CDR3 is CASSEAIDIRGQYV. The CDR3 coding sequence is TGTGCCAGCAGTGAAGCTATCGACATCCGGGGGCAGTACGTC. V gene TRBV2 combines with J gene TRBJ2-7, with TRBD2 as a possible D gene (5 bases). The CDR3 runs 14 residues. Trimming took 0 bases from V and 9 from J, leaving 15 bases between them. CDR1 and CDR2 from the germline V gene are SNHLY and FYNNEI.

V usage is TRBV19 and J usage is TRBJ1-1; D gene ambiguous. The CDR3 extends over 13 amino acids. V dropped 5 bases and J dropped 6 bases, with 13 bases sitting between them. CDR1 LNHDA and CDR2 SQIVND come from the germline V gene (reference sequence). The CDR3 nucleotides are TGTGCCAGTAGTGCGTCCGATGGCCCTGAAGCTTTCTTT. Amino acids: CASSASDGPEAFF.

This chain joins TRBV28 and TRBJ1-1, with 9 bases aligning to TRBD1. CDR3 size: 17 residues. Germline CDR1 and CDR2: MDHEN and SYDVKM. The ends lost 8 bases at V and 1 base at J; junction bases unmatched: 14. In DNA form, the CDR3 reads TGTGCCAGCGGGATGTATGGGACAGGGACACCGAACACTGAAGCTTTCTTT. It codes for CASGMYGTGTPNTEAFF.